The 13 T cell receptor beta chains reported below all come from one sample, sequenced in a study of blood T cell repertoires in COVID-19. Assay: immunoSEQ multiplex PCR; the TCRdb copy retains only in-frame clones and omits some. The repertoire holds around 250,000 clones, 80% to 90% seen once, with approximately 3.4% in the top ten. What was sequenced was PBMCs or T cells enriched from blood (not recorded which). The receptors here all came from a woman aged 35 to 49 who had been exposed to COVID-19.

The CDR3 sequence: CASSLGQGNTEAFF. The CDR3 DNA reads TGTGCCAGCAGTTTAGGGCAGGGGAACACTGAAGCTTTCTTT. The rearrangement links TRBV28 to TRBJ1-1, with TRBD1 as a possible D gene (5 bases). The V end was cut by 2 bases, the J end by 1 base, with 8 bases between. The CDR3 loop spans 14 amino acids. Germline loops: CDR1 MDHEN, CDR2 SYDVKM.

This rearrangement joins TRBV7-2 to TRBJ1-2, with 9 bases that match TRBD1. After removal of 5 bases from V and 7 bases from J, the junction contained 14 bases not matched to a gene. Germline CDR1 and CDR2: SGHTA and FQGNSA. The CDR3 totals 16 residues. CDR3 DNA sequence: TGTGCCAGCAGCAAAAATACCGGGACAGGGATGGGTGGCTACACCTTC. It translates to CASSKNTGTGMGGYTF.

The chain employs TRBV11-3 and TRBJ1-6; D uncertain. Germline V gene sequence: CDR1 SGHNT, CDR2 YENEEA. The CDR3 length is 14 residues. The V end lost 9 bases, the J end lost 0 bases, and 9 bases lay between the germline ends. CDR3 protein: CASGPSSYNSPLHF. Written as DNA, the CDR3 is TGTGCCAGTGGGCCCAGCTCCTATAATTCACCCCTCCACTTT.

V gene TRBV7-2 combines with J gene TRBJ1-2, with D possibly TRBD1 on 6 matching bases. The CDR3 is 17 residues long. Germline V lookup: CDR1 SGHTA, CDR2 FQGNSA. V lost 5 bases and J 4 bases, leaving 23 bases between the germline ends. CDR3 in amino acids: CASSPRNRQGPSYGYTF. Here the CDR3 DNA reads TGTGCCAGCAGCCCGCGCAATAGGCAGGGGCCATCCTATGGCTACACCTTC.

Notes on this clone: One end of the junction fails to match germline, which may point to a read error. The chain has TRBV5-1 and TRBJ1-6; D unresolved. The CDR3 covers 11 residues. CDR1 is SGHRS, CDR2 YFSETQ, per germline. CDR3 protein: CAATPPSPLHF. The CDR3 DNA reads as TGTGCCGCCACACCCCCTTCACCCCTCCACTTT.

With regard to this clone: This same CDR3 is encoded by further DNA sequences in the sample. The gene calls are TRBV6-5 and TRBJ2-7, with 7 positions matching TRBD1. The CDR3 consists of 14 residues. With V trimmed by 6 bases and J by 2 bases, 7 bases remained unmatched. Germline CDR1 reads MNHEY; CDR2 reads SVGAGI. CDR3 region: CASSPRDRAYEQYF. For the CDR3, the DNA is TGTGCCAGCAGCCCCCGGGACAGAGCCTACGAGCAGTACTTC.

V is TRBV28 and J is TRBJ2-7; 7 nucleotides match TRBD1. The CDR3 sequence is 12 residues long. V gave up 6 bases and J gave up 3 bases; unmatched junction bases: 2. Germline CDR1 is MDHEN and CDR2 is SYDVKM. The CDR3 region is CASRGQNYEQYF. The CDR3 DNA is TGTGCCAGCAGGGGACAGAACTACGAGCAGTACTTC.

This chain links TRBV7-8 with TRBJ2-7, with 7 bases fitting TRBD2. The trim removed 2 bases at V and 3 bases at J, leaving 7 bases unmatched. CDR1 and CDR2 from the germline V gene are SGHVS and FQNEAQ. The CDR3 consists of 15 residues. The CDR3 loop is CASSLIASGGYEQYF. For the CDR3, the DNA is TGTGCCAGCAGCTTAATCGCTAGCGGCGGCTACGAGCAGTACTTC.

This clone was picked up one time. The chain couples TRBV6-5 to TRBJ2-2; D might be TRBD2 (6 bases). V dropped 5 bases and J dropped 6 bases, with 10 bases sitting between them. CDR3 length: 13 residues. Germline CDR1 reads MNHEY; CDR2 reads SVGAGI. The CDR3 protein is CASSLPGAGELFF. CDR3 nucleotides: TGTGCCAGCAGTCTCCCGGGGGCCGGGGAGCTGTTTTTT.

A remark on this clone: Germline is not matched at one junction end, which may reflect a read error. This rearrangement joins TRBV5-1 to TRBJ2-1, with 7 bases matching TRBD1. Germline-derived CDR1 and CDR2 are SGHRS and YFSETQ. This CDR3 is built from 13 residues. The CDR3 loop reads CASSRTGVHEQFF. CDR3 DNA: TGTGCCAGCAGCAGAACAGGGGTCCATGAGCAGTTCTTC. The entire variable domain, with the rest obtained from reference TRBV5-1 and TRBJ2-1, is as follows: KAGVTQTPRYLIKTRGQQVTLSCSPISGHRSVSWYQQTPGQGLQFLFEYFSETQRNKGNFPGRFSGRQFSNSRSEMNVSTLELGDSALYLCASSRTGVHEQFFGPGTRLTVL.

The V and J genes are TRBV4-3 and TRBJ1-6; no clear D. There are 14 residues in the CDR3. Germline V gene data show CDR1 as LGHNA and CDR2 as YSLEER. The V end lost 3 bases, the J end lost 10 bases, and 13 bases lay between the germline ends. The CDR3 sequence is CASSQGTVGSPLHF. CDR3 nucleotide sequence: TGCGCCAGCAGCCAGGGTACAGTAGGATCACCCCTCCACTTT.

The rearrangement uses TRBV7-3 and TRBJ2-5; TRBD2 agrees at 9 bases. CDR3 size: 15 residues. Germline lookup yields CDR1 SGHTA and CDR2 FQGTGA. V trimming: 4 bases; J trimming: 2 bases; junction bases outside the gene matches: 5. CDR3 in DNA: TGTGCCAGCAGCTCTGCTAGCGGGAAACAAGAGACCCAGTACTTC. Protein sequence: CASSSASGKQETQYF.

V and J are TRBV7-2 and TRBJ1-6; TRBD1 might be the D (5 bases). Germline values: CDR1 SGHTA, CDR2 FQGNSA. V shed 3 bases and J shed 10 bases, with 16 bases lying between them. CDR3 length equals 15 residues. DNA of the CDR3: TGTGCCAGCAGCTTTGACAGAGAAAGTGGGTCACCCCTCCACTTT. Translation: CASSFDRESGSPLHF.